This T cell receptor beta chain is drawn from a study of cytomegalovirus exposure and HLA in healthy donors. The CDR3 totals 17 residues. Per the germline V gene, CDR1 is SNHLY and CDR2 is FYNNEI. V was pared by 2 bases and J by 0 bases, with 11 bases between. Points on this clone: Antigen: not known.

Primers included in the PCR were 60 Vbeta and 13 Jbeta primers. In the source study's methods: Later reanalysis found around 80 million unique TCR beta chains, roughly 9.9 million of them shared. The table came from immunoSEQ multiplex PCR; TCRdb's copy has only in-frame clones and leaves some out. V and J calls and clone size are as listed in that table; D and trimming were resolved from the DNA. The profile covers around 140,000 clones, with more than 75% appearing a single time and roughly 5% taken by the ten largest. Study-wide results and caveats: Roughly 170 TCR beta chains were listed as cytomegalovirus-associated. 87-base-pair reads could not separate some V segments, including TRBV6-2 and TRBV6-3. When a later analysis compared HLA-associated TCR beta chains with equally common others, the HLA-associated chains turned out to be more clonally expanded and to have lower generation probabilities.

Sequenced input: PBMCs. V gene TRBV2 combines with J gene TRBJ1-6; the D gene is possibly TRBD1 (5 bases). The TCR sequence derives from a woman between 25 and 40 years old in good health and CMV-seronegative. The CDR3 loop reads CASSERGPLSYNSPLHF. The DNA of the CDR3 is TGTGCCAGCAGTGAAAGGGGCCCACTCTCCTATAATTCACCCCTCCACTTT.